The source of this TCR beta chain is a study of human T cells and chemical hapten exposure. About the research overall: Weekly administration of diphenylcyclopropenone to the scalp of patients continued throughout the approximately 24-week study.

Time point in this sample: pre-sensitization, week 0. Treatment specified: therapeutic diphenylcyclopropenone sensitization with weekly scalp DPC. Each patch-test visit's blood sample preceded patch application. Methods used by the authors: Across samples, TCR counts had a median of about 88,000 and ranged from 23,224 to 690,600. TCRdb independently ran MiXCR on the RACE reads; one entry per CDR3 protein. The V and J calls were determined by TCRdb, not by the authors. Of over 300,000 distinct CDR3 sequences listed, more than 4.5% are singletons. This CDR3 comprises 14 residues. From germline, CDR1 is MNHEY and CDR2 SVGAGI. J was trimmed by 6 bases and V by 7 bases; bases with no gene match: 10.

This rearrangement joins TRBV6-5 to TRBJ1-2, with 8 bases aligning to TRBD1. The sequence was collected from a woman aged 45-59 years with alopecia areata. Some clones in this sample may be carry-over from other donors' samples. Specimen: whole blood, collected in connection with sensitization to the hapten diphenylcyclopropenone (DPC). CDR3 amino acids: CASTLGGTGDGYTF. The CDR3 coding sequence is TGTGCCAGCACCCTTGGGGGGACAGGAGATGGCTACACCTTC.